Here is one T cell receptor (beta chain) with its context. Its antigen remains unknown. With V trimmed by 5 bases and J by 5 bases, 8 bases remained unmatched. Germline CDR1 reads MNHNY; CDR2 reads SVGAGI (reference sequence). This CDR3 spans 14 amino acids. The PCR employed 60 Vbeta primers together with 13 Jbeta primers. The protocol was immunoSEQ multiplex PCR, while the TCRdb copy is restricted to in-frame clones and leaves out a portion. The repertoire holds 130,000 to 150,000 clones, with 9.4% as singletons. The data stem from a study of cytomegalovirus exposure and HLA in healthy donors. Study-wide points: There were several of the most significant clusters that appeared linked to common viral pathogens in a later analysis. Most TCR sequences were uncommon, yet certain public TCRs appeared in many donors. Analysis performed later showed TCR beta chains linked to HLA being more clonally expanded than equally common others. As confirmed in vitro, three CMV-associated chains were specific for CMV antigens.

The TCR comes from a male donor in good health and CMV-seronegative. The sample taken for sequencing was PBMCs. The rearrangement links TRBV6-6 to TRBJ2-7, with TRBD1 matching 8 bases. CDR3 sequence reads: CASSGQGRLDEQYF. DNA of the CDR3: TGTGCCAGCAGTGGACAGGGTAGGTTGGACGAGCAGTACTTC.